This entry describes one T cell receptor beta chain. The record originates from a study of blood T cell repertoires in COVID-19. Method: immunoSEQ multiplex PCR; TCRdb's copy keeps in-frame clones and lacks some. The sample yields approximately 140,000 clones, about 83% seen once. The source of this sequence is a woman in her 40s with acute or convalescent COVID-19. Sequenced input: peripheral blood.

The chain's CDR3 is CASTENSPKETQYF. The CDR3 DNA is TGTGCCAGCACCGAGAACAGCCCTAAAGAGACCCAGTACTTC. The rearrangement joins TRBV6-5 to TRBJ2-5; D uncertain. Trimming stripped 7 bases from V and 3 bases from J, with 15 bases between. The CDR3 sequence is 14 residues long. Germline loops: CDR1 MNHEY, CDR2 SVGAGI.